These 2 T cell receptor beta chains originate from one sample sequenced in a study of beta chain features in type 1 diabetes. TCRB transcripts that were expressed got sequenced, as all of the isolated RNA had been reverse transcribed. Data came from immunoSEQ multiplex PCR; TCRdb stores just in-frame clones and leaves some out. This sample yields roughly 150,000 clones, of which around 7.8% are seen a single time; roughly 0.97% belongs to the top ten. No antigen has been identified for these receptors. General observations from the study: People with Type 1 diabetes carried modestly yet significantly shorter TCRB CDR3s in all four CD4+ subsets.

The sequenced sample was central memory CD4+ T cells from blood. The source is a woman aged 40 to 50 with type 1 diabetes.

The table lists this clone with a few counts. The gene calls are TRBV9 and TRBJ2-7, with D tentatively TRBD1 (5 bases). Trimming left V 3 bases short and J 7 bases short, with 20 bases between. This CDR3 has 15 amino acids. Germline CDR1 is SGDLS and CDR2 is YYNGEE. Here the CDR3 DNA reads TGTGCCAGCAGCGCCACAGGCGCCCTCAACGTAGAGCAGTACTTC. This encodes CASSATGALNVEQYF. The variable domain in full, completed from reference TRBV9 and TRBJ2-7, reads DSGVTQTPKHLITATGQRVTLRCSPRSGDLSVYWYQQSLDQGLQFLIQYYNGEERAKGNILERFSAQQFPDLHSELNLSSLELGDSALYFCASSATGALNVEQYFGPGTRLTVT.

The CDR3: CASSERGGGGNTIYF. Here the CDR3 DNA reads TGTGCCAGCAGCGAGAGGGGGGGAGGTGGAAACACCATATATTTT. This chain links TRBV7-8 with TRBJ1-3; maybe TRBD1 (6 bases). The V gene lost 5 bases and the J gene lost 3 bases, with 14 bases spanning the gap. This CDR3 is 15 amino acids long. The germline gives CDR1 SGHVS, CDR2 FQNEAQ.